These T cell receptor beta chains were read from a single sample in a study of blood T cell repertoires in COVID-19. The table came from immunoSEQ multiplex PCR; TCRdb's copy has only in-frame clones and leaves some out. The repertoire holds about 150,000 clones, 88% seen once, with around 7% in the top ten. The material sequenced was PBMCs or T cells enriched from blood (not recorded which). These receptors came from a woman aged 50 to 65 who had recovered from COVID-19. Each CDR3 is given with its conserved first and last residue. The order of the fields is V gene, J gene, D gene, clone size, CDR3 DNA, CDR3 protein. D genes are given only for firm matches. Size tells how often a clone was seen (once, few, many) or the class of an expanded clone, and some rows leave it out.

V: TRBV6-5; J: TRBJ2-5; D: TRBD1; size: NA; DNA: TGTGCCAGCGGGACCTGGGGACAGGGTTCTTTTCCCCAGTACTTC; CDR3: CASGTWGQGSFPQYF
V: TRBV5-6; J: TRBJ1-1; D: NA; size: NA; DNA: TGTGCCAGCAGCCTCCGAGGCACTGAAGCTTTCTTT; CDR3: CASSLRGTEAFF
V: TRBV30; J: TRBJ2-7; D: NA; size: NA; DNA: TGTGTCCAGGGAGGACGGGGCTACGAGCAGTACTTC; CDR3: CVQGGRGYEQYF
V: TRBV6-2/TRBV6-3; J: TRBJ2-2; D: TRBD2; size: NA; DNA: TGTGCCAGCAGTGCCCGGGCTATAGCGGGGAGCACCGGGGAGCTGTTTTTT; CDR3: CASSARAIAGSTGELFF
V: TRBV3-1/TRBV3-2; J: TRBJ1-5; D: NA; size: few; DNA: TGTGCCAGCAGACAATCGGGGGAGAATCAGCCCCAGCATTTT; CDR3: CASRQSGENQPQHF
V: TRBV19; J: TRBJ1-5; D: TRBD1; size: NA; DNA: TGTGTCGTGTCCATCCCGGGACAGCGGCCGTTTGACAGGGATCAGCCCCAGCATTTT; CDR3: CVVSIPGQRPFDRDQPQHF
V: TRBV24-1; J: TRBJ2-1; D: TRBD1; size: NA; DNA: TGTGCCACCAGTGACCGGGACAGGGGGCCTAACAATGAGCAGTTCTTC; CDR3: CATSDRDRGPNNEQFF
V: TRBV7-9; J: TRBJ1-6; D: TRBD1; size: once; DNA: TGTGCCAGCAGCCGGACCGGGACAGGGGGCGATAATTCACCCCTCCACTTT; CDR3: CASSRTGTGGDNSPLHF
V: TRBV9; J: TRBJ1-1; D: TRBD1; size: NA; DNA: TGTGCCAGCAGCGTAGTATCAGGGACAGGGGTTTCTGAAGCTTTCTTT; CDR3: CASSVVSGTGVSEAFF
V: TRBV19; J: TRBJ1-1; D: NA; size: NA; DNA: TGTGCCAGTAGTCCCCAGGGTGGGAGGATGAACACTGAAGCTTTCTTT; CDR3: CASSPQGGRMNTEAFF
V: TRBV3-1/TRBV3-2; J: TRBJ1-4; D: TRBD1; size: NA; DNA: TGTGCCAGCAGCCAAAAGGGGGCAGGATCTAATGAAAAACTGTTTTTT; CDR3: CASSQKGAGSNEKLFF
V: TRBV10-3; J: TRBJ2-7; D: TRBD2; size: NA; DNA: TGTGCCAACGGGGGGGGCGGCACGGACGAGCAGTACTTC; CDR3: CANGGGGTDEQYF
V: TRBV6-4; J: TRBJ2-2; D: NA; size: NA; DNA: TGTGCCAGCAGTGTCAGCAGGGTCGAGGCGCGGGAGGAGCTGTTTTTT; CDR3: CASSVSRVEAREELFF
V: TRBV7-8; J: TRBJ2-7; D: NA; size: NA; DNA: TGTGCCAGCAGGTCACAAGGGGACGAGCAGTACTTC; CDR3: CASRSQGDEQYF
V: TRBV4-2; J: TRBJ2-2; D: NA; size: NA; DNA: TGTGCCAGCAGCCAAGACAGGGGATGGACCGGGGAGCTGTTTTTT; CDR3: CASSQDRGWTGELFF
V: TRBV2; J: TRBJ2-6; D: TRBD1; size: NA; DNA: TGTGCCAGCAGTGAACAGGGGGCTTCTGGGGCCAACGTCCTGACTTTC; CDR3: CASSEQGASGANVLTF
V: TRBV9; J: TRBJ2-4; D: NA; size: NA; DNA: TGTGCCAGCAGCAAGAGAAGGGGGAACATTCAGTACTTC; CDR3: CASSKRRGNIQYF
V: TRBV5-1; J: TRBJ2-7; D: TRBD1; size: NA; DNA: TGCGCCAGCACCCGGGACAGCAAATACGAGCAGTACTTC; CDR3: CASTRDSKYEQYF
V: TRBV4-2; J: TRBJ1-5; D: NA; size: NA; DNA: TGTGCCAGCAGCCAAGGGGAAGGGGGAGCACCCAATCAGCCCCAGCATTTT; CDR3: CASSQGEGGAPNQPQHF
V: TRBV6-5; J: TRBJ2-3; D: NA; size: NA; DNA: TGTGCCAGCGGGAGTATACCAGATACGCAGTATTTT; CDR3: CASGSIPDTQYF
V: TRBV19; J: TRBJ1-5; D: NA; size: NA; DNA: TGTGCCAGTAGGGGGCGGGGGGCCGACGGCAATCAGCCCCAGCATTTT; CDR3: CASRGRGADGNQPQHF
V: TRBV5-1; J: TRBJ2-3; D: NA; size: NA; DNA: TGCGCCAGCAGCTCCTTCGTGAGCACAGATACGCAGTATTTT; CDR3: CASSSFVSTDTQYF
V: TRBV5-1; J: TRBJ1-1; D: NA; size: few; DNA: TGCGCCAGCAGCTTGGCCGTGTACAGGGTCGGAAACACTGAAGCTTTCTTT; CDR3: CASSLAVYRVGNTEAFF
V: TRBV27; J: TRBJ1-3; D: NA; size: NA; DNA: TGTGCCAGCTCTCCCCGGGGTGTTCAAAACACCATATATTTT; CDR3: CASSPRGVQNTIYF
V: TRBV11-3; J: TRBJ2-1; D: TRBD2; size: NA; DNA: TGTGCCAGCAGCCCGTTAGCGGGGGGAAACTACAATGAGCAGTTCTTC; CDR3: CASSPLAGGNYNEQFF
V: TRBV19; J: TRBJ2-1; D: TRBD2; size: NA; DNA: TGTGCCAGTAGTATTCCCGCGGGTAGCGGGGGGGCCTGGGAGCAGTTCTTC; CDR3: CASSIPAGSGGAWEQFF
V: TRBV7-2; J: TRBJ1-5; D: TRBD1; size: NA; DNA: TGTGCCAGCAGTCAGGGGGCAGGACAGCCCCAGCATTTT; CDR3: CASSQGAGQPQHF
V: TRBV2; J: TRBJ2-2; D: NA; size: NA; DNA: TGTGCCAGCAGTGAACAGGGGCACGGGGAGCTGTTTTTT; CDR3: CASSEQGHGELFF
V: TRBV6-5; J: TRBJ1-2; D: NA; size: NA; DNA: TGTGCCAGCAGTTACCCGCGGGGGGGGTCCTATGGCTACACCTTC; CDR3: CASSYPRGGSYGYTF
V: TRBV6-2/TRBV6-3; J: TRBJ1-2; D: NA; size: NA; DNA: TGTGCCAGCAGTTACCTTCCCCATCGGGAATATGGCTACACCTTC; CDR3: CASSYLPHREYGYTF
V: TRBV15; J: TRBJ1-6; D: TRBD1; size: NA; DNA: TGTGCCACCAGGACGACAGGGGGCCCTTATAATTCACCCCTCCACTTT; CDR3: CATRTTGGPYNSPLHF
V: TRBV9; J: TRBJ1-6; D: NA; size: NA; DNA: TGTGCCAGCAGCGTACTACCCTCAGACAACGGTGATACACCCCTCCACTTT; CDR3: CASSVLPSDNGDTPLHF
V: TRBV6-5; J: TRBJ2-5; D: TRBD1; size: NA; DNA: TGTGCCAGCAGTCGGGACAGGGGGGAGACCCAGTACTTC; CDR3: CASSRDRGETQYF
V: TRBV7-3; J: TRBJ1-2; D: TRBD1; size: NA; DNA: TGTGCCAGCAGCCAGGGGGCTCAATATGGCTACACCTTC; CDR3: CASSQGAQYGYTF
V: TRBV6-2/TRBV6-3; J: TRBJ1-1; D: NA; size: NA; DNA: TGTGCCAGCAGTTCCACAGGTCTTGAAGCTTTCTTT; CDR3: CASSSTGLEAFF
V: TRBV11-3; J: TRBJ1-6; D: TRBD1; size: NA; DNA: TGTGCCAGCAGCTTTGGTGGGACAGTGGATTCACCCCTCCACTTT; CDR3: CASSFGGTVDSPLHF
V: TRBV21-1; J: TRBJ2-1; D: NA; size: NA; DNA: TGTGCCAGCAGCGCCCTAGCAGCCAGGGGAGGGAATGAGCAGTTCTTC; CDR3: CASSALAARGGNEQFF
V: TRBV9; J: TRBJ1-1; D: TRBD1; size: NA; DNA: TGTGCCAGCAGCACCGGGACAGGGGTGGACGCTGAAGCTTTCTTT; CDR3: CASSTGTGVDAEAFF
V: TRBV7-3; J: TRBJ2-5; D: TRBD1; size: NA; DNA: TGTGCCAGCAGCTTAAGACAGGGAGAGACCCAGTACTTC; CDR3: CASSLRQGETQYF
V: TRBV7-9; J: TRBJ2-3; D: NA; size: NA; DNA: TGTGCCAGCAGCATCACAGGTCAGGCGGATACGCAGTATTTT; CDR3: CASSITGQADTQYF
V: TRBV3-1/TRBV3-2; J: TRBJ2-7; D: NA; size: NA; DNA: TGTGCCAGCAGCCTCACAGGGTCCCTCTCCTACGAGCAGTACTTC; CDR3: CASSLTGSLSYEQYF
V: TRBV19; J: TRBJ1-4; D: NA; size: once; DNA: TGTGCCAGTTCAGAGGCAACTAATGAAAAACTGTTTTTT; CDR3: CASSEATNEKLFF
V: TRBV7-8; J: TRBJ1-2; D: NA; size: NA; DNA: TGTGCCAGCAGCTTAGGCGGGAGCACGGACCTCTATGGCTACACCTTC; CDR3: CASSLGGSTDLYGYTF
V: TRBV27; J: TRBJ1-1; D: NA; size: NA; DNA: TGTGCCAGCAGTTTTCGGGGTTACACGAACACTGAAGCTTTCTTT; CDR3: CASSFRGYTNTEAFF
V: TRBV5-4; J: TRBJ1-3; D: TRBD1; size: NA; DNA: TGTGCCAGCAGCTTGACAGGGGCTGGAAACACCATATATTTT; CDR3: CASSLTGAGNTIYF
V: TRBV5-1; J: TRBJ1-1; D: NA; size: NA; DNA: TGCGCCAGCAGCCCCTCGACAGTGAACACTGAAGCTTTCTTT; CDR3: CASSPSTVNTEAFF
V: TRBV7-2; J: TRBJ2-3; D: TRBD2; size: NA; DNA: TGTGCCAGCAGCTTAGATAATATGGCGGGGGGTACAGATACGCAGTATTTT; CDR3: CASSLDNMAGGTDTQYF
V: TRBV5-1; J: TRBJ1-6; D: TRBD1; size: NA; DNA: TGCGCCAGCAGCATGGGACAGGGATCACCCCTCCACTTT; CDR3: CASSMGQGSPLHF
V: TRBV2; J: TRBJ2-5; D: TRBD2; size: NA; DNA: TGTGCCAGCAGTAAGGGACTAGCGGGGGGATTTGAGACCCAGTACTTC; CDR3: CASSKGLAGGFETQYF
V: TRBV28; J: TRBJ1-1; D: NA; size: NA; DNA: TGTGCCAGCAGTTTTTTACAGGGTGGGACTGAAGCTTTCTTT; CDR3: CASSFLQGGTEAFF
V: TRBV11-2; J: TRBJ1-2; D: TRBD1; size: NA; DNA: TGTGCCAGCAGCTTAGATCGTGAAGGGGGCAACTATGGCTACACCTTC; CDR3: CASSLDREGGNYGYTF
V: TRBV30; J: TRBJ2-7; D: NA; size: NA; DNA: TGTGCCTGGACCCGCCGCTCGAGGAGCTCCTACGAGCAGTACTTC; CDR3: CAWTRRSRSSYEQYF
V: TRBV12-3/TRBV12-4; J: TRBJ1-2; D: NA; size: NA; DNA: TGTGCCAGCAGTTTGTCAGGGCGCTACACCTTC; CDR3: CASSLSGRYTF
V: TRBV6-5; J: TRBJ1-1; D: TRBD1; size: NA; DNA: TGTGCCAGCAGTTCTTGGACAGGGGACACTGAAGCTTTCTTT; CDR3: CASSSWTGDTEAFF
V: TRBV27; J: TRBJ1-1; D: NA; size: NA; DNA: TGTGCCAGCACGACAGGTAACATGAACACTGAAGCTTTCTTT; CDR3: CASTTGNMNTEAFF
V: TRBV9; J: TRBJ2-5; D: TRBD2; size: once; DNA: TGTGCCAGCAGCGTAGAGGCGGGGGATAGAGAGACCCAGTACTTC; CDR3: CASSVEAGDRETQYF
V: TRBV11-2; J: TRBJ2-7; D: NA; size: many; DNA: TGTGCCAGCAGCTTAGTGGGGCAGATGCCCTACGAGCAGTACTTC; CDR3: CASSLVGQMPYEQYF
V: TRBV9; J: TRBJ2-1; D: NA; size: NA; DNA: TGTGCCAGCAGCGTGAGGGATGAGCAGTTCTTC; CDR3: CASSVRDEQFF
V: TRBV5-1; J: TRBJ2-3; D: TRBD1; size: NA; DNA: TGCGCCAGCAGCTGGGGGACAGGGGATGGTACAGATACGCAGTATTTT; CDR3: CASSWGTGDGTDTQYF
V: TRBV18; J: TRBJ2-7; D: NA; size: NA; DNA: TGTGCCAGCTCACCACACAGGGTGGATGAGCAGTACTTC; CDR3: CASSPHRVDEQYF